This TCR beta chain is from a study of T-cell reconstitution after alpha-beta-depleted transplantation in children. Preparation of the TCRbeta library involved a method that used unique molecular identifiers. One entry per CDR3 protein results from TCRdb running MiXCR on the PCR reads. The sample lists about 190,000 distinct CDR3 sequences; over 5.5% were seen once. The CDR3 covers 15 residues. Germline CDR1 and CDR2: MDHEN and SYDVKM. V shed 4 bases and J shed 0 bases, with 12 bases lying between them. This clonotype was seen repeatedly, ten times or more. The origin of this receptor is a human donor who donated a stem cell graft to a child with Wiskott-Aldrich syndrome. The chain employs TRBV28 and TRBJ1-1; the D is unclear. The input for sequencing was PBMCs from the stem cell graft donor, taken from the stem cell graft. CDR3 sequence reads: CASSSEPPLNTEAFF. For the CDR3, the DNA is TGTGCCAGCAGTTCAGAGCCACCGTTGAACACTGAAGCTTTCTTT.